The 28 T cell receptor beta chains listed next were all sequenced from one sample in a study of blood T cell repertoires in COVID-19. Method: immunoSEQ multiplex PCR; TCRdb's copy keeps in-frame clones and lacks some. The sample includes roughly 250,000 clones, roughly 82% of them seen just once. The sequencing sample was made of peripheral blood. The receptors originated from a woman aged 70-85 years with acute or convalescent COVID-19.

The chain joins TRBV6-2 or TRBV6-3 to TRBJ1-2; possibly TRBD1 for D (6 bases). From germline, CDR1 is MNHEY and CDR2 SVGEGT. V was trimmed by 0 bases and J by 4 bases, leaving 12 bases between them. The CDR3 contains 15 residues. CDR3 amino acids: CASSYSVGQIYGYTF. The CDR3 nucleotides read TGTGCCAGCAGTTACTCAGTTGGACAGATCTATGGCTACACCTTC.

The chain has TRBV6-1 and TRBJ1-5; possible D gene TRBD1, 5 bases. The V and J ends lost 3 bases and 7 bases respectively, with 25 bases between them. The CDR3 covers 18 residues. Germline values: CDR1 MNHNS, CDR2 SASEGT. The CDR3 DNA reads TGTGCCAGCAGTGATGAATTCGGGGGATCAAGTTCTAGACAGCCCCAGCATTTT. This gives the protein CASSDEFGGSSSRQPQHF.

The CDR3 region is CASSLFLGAPSETQYF. CDR3 in DNA: TGTGCCAGCAGCTTGTTCCTAGGGGCGCCGTCAGAGACCCAGTACTTC. The rearrangement uses TRBV5-5 and TRBJ2-5; TRBD1 might be the D (5 bases). This CDR3 is 16 amino acids long. Germline CDR1 SGHKS, CDR2 YYEKEE (reference sequence). Trimming pared 1 base from V and 4 bases from J, leaving 17 bases between.

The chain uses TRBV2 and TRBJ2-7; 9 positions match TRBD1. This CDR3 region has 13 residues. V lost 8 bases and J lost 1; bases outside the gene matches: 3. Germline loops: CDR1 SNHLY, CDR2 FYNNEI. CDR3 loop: CASGDRVSYEQYF. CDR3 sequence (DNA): TGTGCCAGCGGGGACAGGGTTTCCTACGAGCAGTACTTC. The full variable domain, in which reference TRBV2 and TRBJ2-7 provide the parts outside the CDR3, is EPEVTQTPSHQVTQMGQEVILRCVPISNHLYFYWYRQILGQKVEFLVSFYNNEISEKSEIFDDQFSVERPDGSNFTLKIRSTKLEDSAMYFCASGDRVSYEQYFGPGTRLTVT.

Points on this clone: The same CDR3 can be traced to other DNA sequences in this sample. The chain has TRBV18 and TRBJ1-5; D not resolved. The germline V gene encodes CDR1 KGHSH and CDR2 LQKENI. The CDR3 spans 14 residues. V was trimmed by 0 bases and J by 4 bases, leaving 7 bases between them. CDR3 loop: CASSPPGRNQPQHF. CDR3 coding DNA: TGTGCCAGCTCACCACCGGGCAGAAATCAGCCCCAGCATTTT.

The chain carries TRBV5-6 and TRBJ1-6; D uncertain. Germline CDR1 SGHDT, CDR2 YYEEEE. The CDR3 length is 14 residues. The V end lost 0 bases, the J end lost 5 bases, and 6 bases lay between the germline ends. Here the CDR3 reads CASSLVSDNSPLHF. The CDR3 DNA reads TGTGCCAGCAGCTTGGTGTCAGATAATTCACCCCTCCACTTT.

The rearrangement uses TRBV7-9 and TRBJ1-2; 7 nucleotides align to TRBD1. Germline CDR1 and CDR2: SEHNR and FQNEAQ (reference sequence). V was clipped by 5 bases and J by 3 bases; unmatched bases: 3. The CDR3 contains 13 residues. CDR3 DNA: TGTGCCAGCAGCAACAGGGGCCACTATGGCTACACCTTC. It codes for CASSNRGHYGYTF.

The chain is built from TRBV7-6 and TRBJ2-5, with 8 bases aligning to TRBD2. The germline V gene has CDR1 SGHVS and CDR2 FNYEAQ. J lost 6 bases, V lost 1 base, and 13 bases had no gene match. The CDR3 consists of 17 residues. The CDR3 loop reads CASSLGPGLVERKTQYF. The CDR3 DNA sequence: TGTGCCAGCAGCTTAGGTCCGGGACTAGTCGAAAGAAAGACCCAGTACTTC.

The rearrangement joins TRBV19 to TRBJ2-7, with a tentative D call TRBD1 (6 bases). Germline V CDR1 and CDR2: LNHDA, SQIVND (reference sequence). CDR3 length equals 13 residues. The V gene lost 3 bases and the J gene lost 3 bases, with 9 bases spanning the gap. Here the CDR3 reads CASSMGTSYEQYF. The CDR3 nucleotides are TGTGCCAGTAGTATGGGGACAAGCTACGAGCAGTACTTC.

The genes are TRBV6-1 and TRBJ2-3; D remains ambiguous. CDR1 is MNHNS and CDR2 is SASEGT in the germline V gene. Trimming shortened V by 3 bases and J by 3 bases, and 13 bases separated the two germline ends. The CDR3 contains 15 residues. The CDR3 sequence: CASSDELGGTDTQYF. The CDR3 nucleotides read TGTGCCAGCAGTGACGAACTTGGCGGTACAGATACGCAGTATTTT.

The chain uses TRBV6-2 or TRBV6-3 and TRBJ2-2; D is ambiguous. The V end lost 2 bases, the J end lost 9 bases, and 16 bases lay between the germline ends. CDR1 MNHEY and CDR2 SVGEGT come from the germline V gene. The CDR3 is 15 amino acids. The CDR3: CASSYPHAVSRELFF. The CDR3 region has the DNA TGTGCCAGCAGTTACCCTCACGCCGTAAGCCGGGAGCTGTTTTTT.

The CDR3, as DNA: TGTGCCAGCAGCGCGCGAGGGGGCCCCAACTATGGCTACACCTTC. This gives the protein CASSARGGPNYGYTF. The chain recombines TRBV5-6 with TRBJ1-2; 7 nucleotides align to TRBD1. This CDR3 spans 15 amino acids. Trimming removed 4 bases from V and 2 bases from J; junction bases left unmatched: 8. From germline, CDR1 is SGHDT and CDR2 YYEEEE.

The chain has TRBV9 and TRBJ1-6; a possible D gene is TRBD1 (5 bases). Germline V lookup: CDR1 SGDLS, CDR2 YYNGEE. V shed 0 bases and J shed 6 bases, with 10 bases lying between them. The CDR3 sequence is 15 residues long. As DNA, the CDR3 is TGTGCCAGCAGCGTAGGCAGGGTGGGTAATTCACCCCTCCACTTT. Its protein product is CASSVGRVGNSPLHF.

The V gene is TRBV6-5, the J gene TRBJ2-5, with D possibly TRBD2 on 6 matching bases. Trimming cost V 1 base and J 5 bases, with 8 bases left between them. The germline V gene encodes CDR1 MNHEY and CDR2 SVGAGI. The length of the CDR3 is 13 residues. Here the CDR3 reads CASSYWGVETQYF. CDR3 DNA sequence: TGTGCCAGCAGTTACTGGGGGGTCGAGACCCAGTACTTC.

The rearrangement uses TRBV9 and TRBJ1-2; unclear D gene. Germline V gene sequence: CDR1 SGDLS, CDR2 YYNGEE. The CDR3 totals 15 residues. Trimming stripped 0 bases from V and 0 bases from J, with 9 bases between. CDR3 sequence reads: CASSVGQSPNYGYTF. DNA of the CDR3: TGTGCCAGCAGCGTAGGGCAGTCCCCTAACTATGGCTACACCTTC.

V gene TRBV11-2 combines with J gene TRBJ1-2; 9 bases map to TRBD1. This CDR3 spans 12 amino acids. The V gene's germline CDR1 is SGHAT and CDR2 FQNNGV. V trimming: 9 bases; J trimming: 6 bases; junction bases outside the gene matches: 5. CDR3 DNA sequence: TGTGCCAGTAACAGGGGGCGCGATGGCTACACCTTC. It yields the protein CASNRGRDGYTF.

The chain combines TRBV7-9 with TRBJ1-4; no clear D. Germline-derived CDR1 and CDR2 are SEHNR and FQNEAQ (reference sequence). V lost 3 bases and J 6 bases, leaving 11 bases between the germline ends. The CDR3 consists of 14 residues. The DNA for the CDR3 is TGTGCCAGCAGCTTGAGCGGTGGAGATGAAAAACTGTTTTTT. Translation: CASSLSGGDEKLFF.

This chain's CDR3 is CASRDTGVTKNIQYF. The CDR3 DNA sequence: TGTGCCAGCAGGGACACAGGGGTAACCAAAAACATTCAGTACTTC. The rearrangement links TRBV6-6 to TRBJ2-4; 7 nucleotides agree with TRBD1. Germline V CDR1 and CDR2: MNHNY, SVGAGI (reference sequence). Trimming at V came to 6 bases and at J to 2 bases, leaving 7 bases not matched to a gene. The CDR3 totals 15 residues.

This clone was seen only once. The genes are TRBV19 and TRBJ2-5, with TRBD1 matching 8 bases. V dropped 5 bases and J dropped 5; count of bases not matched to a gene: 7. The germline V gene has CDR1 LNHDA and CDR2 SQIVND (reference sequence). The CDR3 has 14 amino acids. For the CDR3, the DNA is TGTGCCAGTAGTTTTCCAGGGGGCAAGGAGACCCAGTACTTC. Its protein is CASSFPGGKETQYF.

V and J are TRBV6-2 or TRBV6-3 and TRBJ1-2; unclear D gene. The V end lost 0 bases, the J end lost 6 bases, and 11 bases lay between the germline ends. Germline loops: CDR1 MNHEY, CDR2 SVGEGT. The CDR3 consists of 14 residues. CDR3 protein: CASSYSSTDDGYTF. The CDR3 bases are TGTGCCAGCAGTTACTCGAGTACAGACGATGGCTACACCTTC.

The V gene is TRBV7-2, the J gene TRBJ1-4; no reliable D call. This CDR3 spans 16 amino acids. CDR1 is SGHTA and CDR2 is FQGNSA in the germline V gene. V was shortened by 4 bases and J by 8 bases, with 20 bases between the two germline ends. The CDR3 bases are TGTGCCAGCAGCTCAAACCGGCCAAACGGGAGAGAAAAACTGTTTTTT. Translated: CASSSNRPNGREKLFF.

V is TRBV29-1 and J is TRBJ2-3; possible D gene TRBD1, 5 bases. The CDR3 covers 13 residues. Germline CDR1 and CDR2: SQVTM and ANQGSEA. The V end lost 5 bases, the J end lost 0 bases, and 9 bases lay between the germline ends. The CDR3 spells CSVTQGSTDTQYF. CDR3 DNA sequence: TGCAGCGTTACCCAGGGTAGCACAGATACGCAGTATTTT.

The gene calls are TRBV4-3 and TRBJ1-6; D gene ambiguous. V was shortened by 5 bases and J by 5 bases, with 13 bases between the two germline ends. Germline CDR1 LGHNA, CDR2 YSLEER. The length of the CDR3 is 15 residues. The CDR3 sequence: CASSYTRRDNSPLHF. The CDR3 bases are TGCGCCAGCAGCTACACACGACGGGATAATTCACCCCTCCACTTT.

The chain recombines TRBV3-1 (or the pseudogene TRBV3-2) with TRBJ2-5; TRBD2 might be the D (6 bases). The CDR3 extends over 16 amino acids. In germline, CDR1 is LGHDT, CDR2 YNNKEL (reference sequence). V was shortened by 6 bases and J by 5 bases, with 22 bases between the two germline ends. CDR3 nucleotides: TGTGCCAGCAGGAGCGAGTTGGCGGGGAAGTTGGAGACCCAGTACTTC. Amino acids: CASRSELAGKLETQYF.

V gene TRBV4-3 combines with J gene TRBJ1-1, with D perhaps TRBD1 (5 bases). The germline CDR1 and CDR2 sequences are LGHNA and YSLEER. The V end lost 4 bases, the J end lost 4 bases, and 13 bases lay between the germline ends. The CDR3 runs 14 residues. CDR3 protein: CASSLGRTSTEAFF. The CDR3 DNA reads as TGCGCCAGCAGCCTGGGGCGTACCTCCACTGAAGCTTTCTTT.

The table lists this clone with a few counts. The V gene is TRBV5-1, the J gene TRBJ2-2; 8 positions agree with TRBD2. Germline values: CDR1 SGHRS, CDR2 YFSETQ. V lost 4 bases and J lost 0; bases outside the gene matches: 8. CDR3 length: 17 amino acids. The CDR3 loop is CASSLPAGVSNTGELFF. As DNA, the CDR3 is TGCGCCAGCAGCCTGCCAGCGGGGGTTTCGAACACCGGGGAGCTGTTTTTT.

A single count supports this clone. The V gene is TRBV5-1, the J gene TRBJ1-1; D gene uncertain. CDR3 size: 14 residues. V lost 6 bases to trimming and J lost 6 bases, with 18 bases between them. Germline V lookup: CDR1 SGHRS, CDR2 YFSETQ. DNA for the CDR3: TGCGCCAGCATCGATCTTACCTACCCTTCTGAAGCTTTCTTT. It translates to CASIDLTYPSEAFF.

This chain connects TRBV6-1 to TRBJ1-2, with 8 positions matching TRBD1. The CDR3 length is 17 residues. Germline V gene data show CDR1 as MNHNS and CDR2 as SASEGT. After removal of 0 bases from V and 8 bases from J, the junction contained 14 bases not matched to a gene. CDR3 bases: TGTGCCAGCAGTGAAGCGGGGGCAGGGGGCTTGATTTACGGCTACACCTTC. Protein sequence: CASSEAGAGGLIYGYTF.